This TCR beta chain was sequenced during a study of blood T cell repertoires in COVID-19. Across the study: The United States, Italy and Spain were the sources of the acute and convalescent COVID-19 samples. Nucleic acid was either cDNA or gDNA, and it came from T cells, B-cell-depleted T cells, or PBMCs.

V lost 2 bases and J lost 0, with 11 bases in between. Germline CDR1 and CDR2: SGHRS and YFSETQ. The CDR3 extends over 16 amino acids. Per the authors' pipeline: Counts of nucleated cells, estimated from reference gene primer amplification, were obtained. Sequencing used immunoSEQ multiplex PCR; TCRdb keeps in-frame clones, though not all of them. V and J calls and clone size are as listed in that table; D and trimming were resolved from the DNA. The sample records some 200,000 clones, around nine tenths being singletons. The chain combines TRBV5-1 with TRBJ2-2, with D possibly being TRBD1 (5 bases). This sequence was found in a man aged 35 to 55 with active or convalescent COVID-19. Specimen: peripheral blood. CDR3 protein: CASSFGQGSNTGELFF. DNA of the CDR3: TGCGCCAGCAGCTTCGGTCAGGGATCGAACACCGGGGAGCTGTTTTTT.